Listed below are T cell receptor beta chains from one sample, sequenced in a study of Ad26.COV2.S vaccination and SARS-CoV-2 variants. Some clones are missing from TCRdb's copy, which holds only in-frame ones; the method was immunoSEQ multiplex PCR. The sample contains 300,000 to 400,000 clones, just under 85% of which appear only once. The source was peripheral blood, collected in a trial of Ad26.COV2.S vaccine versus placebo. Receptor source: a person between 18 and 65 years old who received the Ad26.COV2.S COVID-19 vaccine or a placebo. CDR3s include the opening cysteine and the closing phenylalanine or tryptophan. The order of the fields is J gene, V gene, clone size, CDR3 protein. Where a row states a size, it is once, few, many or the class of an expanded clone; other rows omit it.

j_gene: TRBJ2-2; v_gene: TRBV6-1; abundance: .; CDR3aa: CASSGLAGGVNLNTGELFF
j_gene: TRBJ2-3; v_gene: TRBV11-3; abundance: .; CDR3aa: CASSIGVRDTQYF
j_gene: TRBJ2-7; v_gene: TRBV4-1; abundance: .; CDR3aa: CASSQREMSYEQYF
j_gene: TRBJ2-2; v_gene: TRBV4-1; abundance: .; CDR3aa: CASSHATGGERTGELFF
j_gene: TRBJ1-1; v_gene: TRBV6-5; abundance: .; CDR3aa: CASSYWAGNTEAFF
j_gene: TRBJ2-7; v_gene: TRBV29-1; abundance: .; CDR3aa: CSYRRGYEQYF
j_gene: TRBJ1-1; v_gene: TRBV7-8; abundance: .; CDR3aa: CASSLAIQGGPEAFF
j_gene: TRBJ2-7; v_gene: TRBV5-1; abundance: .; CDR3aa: CASSLGTAGTYEQYF
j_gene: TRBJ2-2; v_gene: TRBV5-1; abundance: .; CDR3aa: CASSLKSVRRASGELFF
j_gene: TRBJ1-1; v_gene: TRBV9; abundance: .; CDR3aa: CASSVNRGSEAFF
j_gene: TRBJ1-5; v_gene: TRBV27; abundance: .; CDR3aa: CASSYNRVTNQPQHF
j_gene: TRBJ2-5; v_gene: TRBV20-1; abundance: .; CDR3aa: CSGRQKETQYF
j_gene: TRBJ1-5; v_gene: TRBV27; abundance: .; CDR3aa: CASRTGGLDQPQHF
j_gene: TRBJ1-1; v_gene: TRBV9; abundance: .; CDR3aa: CASSVVFGGANTEAFF
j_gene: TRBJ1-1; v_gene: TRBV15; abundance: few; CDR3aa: CATSRLDRMNTEAFF
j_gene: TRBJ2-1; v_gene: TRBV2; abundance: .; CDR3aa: CASSPQSYGGQFF
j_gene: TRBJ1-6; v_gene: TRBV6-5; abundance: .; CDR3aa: CASSYSGSPLHF
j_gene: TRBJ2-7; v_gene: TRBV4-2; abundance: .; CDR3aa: CASSQKKVASGAEYEQYF
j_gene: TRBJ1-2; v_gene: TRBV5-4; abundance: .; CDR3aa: CASSLPGKIESTGYTF
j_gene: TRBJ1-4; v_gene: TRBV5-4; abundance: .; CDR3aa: CASSFIQVTNEKLFF
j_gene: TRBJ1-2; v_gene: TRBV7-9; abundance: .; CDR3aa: CASSLELSYTF
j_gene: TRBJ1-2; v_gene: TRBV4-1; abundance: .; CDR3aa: CASSQDSPGGYGYTF
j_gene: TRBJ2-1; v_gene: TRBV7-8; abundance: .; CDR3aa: CASSFLGGGDNEQFF
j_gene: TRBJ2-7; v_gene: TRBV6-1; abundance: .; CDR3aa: CASSEWRSISSYEQYF
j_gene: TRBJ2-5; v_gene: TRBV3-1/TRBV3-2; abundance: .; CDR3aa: CASSQSGGRQAQYF
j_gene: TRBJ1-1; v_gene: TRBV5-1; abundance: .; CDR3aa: CASSLGKTGGAETEAFF
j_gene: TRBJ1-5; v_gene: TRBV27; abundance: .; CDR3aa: CASNMLGTGNQPQHF
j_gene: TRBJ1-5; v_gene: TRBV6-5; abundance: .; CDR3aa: CASSSFQGQPQHF
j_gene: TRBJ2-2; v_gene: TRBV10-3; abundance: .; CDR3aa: CAISTSAQHTGELFF